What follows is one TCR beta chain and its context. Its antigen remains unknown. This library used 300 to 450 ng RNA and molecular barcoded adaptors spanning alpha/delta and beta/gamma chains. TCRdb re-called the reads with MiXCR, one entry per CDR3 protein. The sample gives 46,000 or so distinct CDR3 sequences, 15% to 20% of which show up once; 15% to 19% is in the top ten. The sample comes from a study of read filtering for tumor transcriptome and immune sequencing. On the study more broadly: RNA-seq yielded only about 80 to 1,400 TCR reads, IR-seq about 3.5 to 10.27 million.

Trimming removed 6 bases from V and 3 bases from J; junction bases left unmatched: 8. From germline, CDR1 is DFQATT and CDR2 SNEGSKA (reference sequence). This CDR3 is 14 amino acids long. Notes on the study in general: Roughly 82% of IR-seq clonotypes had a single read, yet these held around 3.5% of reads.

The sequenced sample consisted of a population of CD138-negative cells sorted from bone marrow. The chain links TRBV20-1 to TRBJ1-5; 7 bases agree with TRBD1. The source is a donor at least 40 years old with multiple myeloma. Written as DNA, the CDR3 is TGCAGTGCGCGGCCGGGACAGTTCAATCAGCCCCAGCATTTT. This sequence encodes CSARPGQFNQPQHF.